This T cell receptor beta chain was captured in a study of tumor-infiltrating lymphocytes in primary liver carcinoma. Study summary: Staging placed the tumors at T1-T3 N0M0, and they measured roughly 4.2 to 10 cm across. In every tissue type, samples returned a similar yield of roughly 3.65 to 8 million productive TCRbeta reads. Study-wide points: Reduced overlap was seen in tumor-adjacent and tumor-blood pairs versus tumor region pairs.

To note about this clonotype: The antigen remains unidentified. It is likely a read error, because the conserved phenylalanine at the end of the CDR3 is missing.

Looked up from germline, CDR1 is SEHNR and CDR2 is FQNEAQ (reference sequence). The CDR3 covers 17 residues. From unsorted bulk tissue weighing about 17-30 mg, DNA and RNA were co-extracted. Over 80% of the cells were viable tumor cells in every tumor sample. cDNA specific to TCR beta was made from about 0.45 ug of total RNA, with a constant-region primer employed for priming. Slightly modified ARM-PCR, run as three nested multiplex PCR rounds, produced the TCR beta libraries. Both of the initial two PCR rounds ran for about 9 cycles and employed TRBV1-TRBV30 forward primers alongside a C-beta reverse primer. In TCRdb, the multiplex PCR reads were re-called with MiXCR into one record per CDR3 protein. The sample lists about 21,000 distinct CDR3 sequences, about 79% seen once, with roughly 42% in the top ten.

The chain recombines TRBV7-9 with TRBJ1-1; D uncertain. The source of this sequence is a woman in her thirties with primary liver carcinoma and hepatitis B virus infection. Sequencing was performed on liver tumor tissue from sampling region 1. Subset denoted: tumor region T1, superior pole. The CDR3 DNA follows: TGTGCCAGCAGCATAGCGGGAATCGCATTGGTGGTCACTGAAGCTTTCTCT. This translates into CASSIAGIALVVTEAFS.